Shown below are 26 T cell receptor beta chains from a single sample sequenced in a study of blood T cell repertoires in COVID-19. Repertoires were generated with immunoSEQ multiplex PCR, while TCRdb's copy carries only in-frame clones and drops some. The sample has about 220,000 clones; about 91% are singletons. The specimen sequenced was PBMCs or T cells enriched from blood (not recorded which). The receptors here all came from a woman in her 50s with acute COVID-19.

CDR3 amino acids: CASRRGGSYNEQFF. The CDR3 DNA reads as TGTGCCAGCCGAAGGGGAGGGTCCTACAATGAGCAGTTCTTC. The gene calls are TRBV6-5 and TRBJ2-1; 7 bases are a match to TRBD2. The ends lost 8 bases at V and 1 base at J; junction bases unmatched: 5. Per germline, CDR1 MNHEY and CDR2 SVGAGI. This CDR3 is built from 14 residues.

The V gene is TRBV28, the J gene TRBJ1-2; D ambiguous. The CDR3 contains 13 residues. Looked up from germline, CDR1 is MDHEN and CDR2 is SYDVKM. Trimming left V 7 bases short and J 4 bases short, with 13 bases between. CDR3: CASNLAGGYGYTF. The CDR3 DNA is TGTGCCAGCAACTTAGCGGGTGGCTATGGCTACACCTTC.

This rearrangement joins TRBV9 to TRBJ2-5; possibly TRBD2 for D (5 bases). From germline, CDR1 is SGDLS and CDR2 YYNGEE. The CDR3 has 14 residues. Trimming removed 2 bases from V and 3 bases from J, with 11 bases in between. In DNA form, the CDR3 reads TGTGCCAGCAGCGTTGCGGCGCGGGAAGAGACCCAGTACTTC. Protein: CASSVAAREETQYF.

The chain employs TRBV2 and TRBJ1-5; D is perhaps TRBD1 (6 bases). Germline CDR1 is SNHLY and CDR2 is FYNNEI. This CDR3 spans 13 amino acids. Trimming took 7 bases from V and 11 from J, leaving 18 bases between them. CDR3 coding DNA: TGTGCCAGCAACCCCGAACAGGGCCGGTCCCAGCATTTT. This codes for CASNPEQGRSQHF.

This chain joins TRBV28 and TRBJ1-5; D perhaps matches TRBD1 (6 bases). The CDR3 has 13 residues. CDR1 and CDR2 from the germline V gene are MDHEN and SYDVKM. V was clipped by 2 bases and J by 11 bases, with 13 bases between them. CDR3 sequence: CASSLGTNRAQHF. CDR3 DNA: TGTGCCAGCAGTTTAGGGACCAACAGGGCCCAGCATTTT.

This sequence joins TRBV5-4 and TRBJ1-1; no definite D call. The CDR3 sequence is 13 residues long. V lost 2 bases and J lost 1, with 6 bases in between. The V gene's germline CDR1 is SGHNT and CDR2 YYREEE (reference sequence). The CDR3 DNA sequence: TGTGCCAGCAGCTTCGGAGAGAACACTGAAGCTTTCTTT. It encodes CASSFGENTEAFF.

V is TRBV2 and J is TRBJ2-7, with TRBD2 identical over 8 bases. Germline-derived CDR1 and CDR2 are SNHLY and FYNNEI. Trimming took 7 bases from V and 3 from J; bases not matched to a gene: 8. There are 14 residues in the CDR3. CDR3 DNA: TGTGCCAGCAAAAACCCCACTAGCGGCTACGAGCAGTACTTC. As protein: CASKNPTSGYEQYF.

This chain uses TRBV6-1 with TRBJ2-7; a possible D gene is TRBD1 (5 bases). The CDR3 loop spans 14 amino acids. Germline V gives CDR1 MNHNS, CDR2 SASEGT. The V end lost 3 bases, the J end lost 5 bases, and 14 bases lay between the germline ends. CDR3 sequence (DNA): TGTGCCAGCAGTGATAGGGGAAAGGTCCACGAGCAGTACTTC. Encoded protein: CASSDRGKVHEQYF.

This chain links TRBV27 with TRBJ1-1; TRBD1 matches 12 bases. The V segment lost 5 bases and the J segment 1 base; nucleotides outside the gene matches: 8. This CDR3 region has 17 residues. Germline CDR1 MNHEY, CDR2 SMNVEV (reference sequence). The CDR3 bases are TGTGCCAGCAGTCCTGGGACAGGGGGCTGGACGAACACTGAAGCTTTCTTT. It translates to CASSPGTGGWTNTEAFF.

In DNA, the CDR3 is TGTGCCAGCAGTTTGTTTTCGACAGGGACCAATGAAAAACTGTTTTTT. Translated, it gives CASSLFSTGTNEKLFF. The chain employs TRBV28 and TRBJ1-4; the match to TRBD1 covers 7 bases. V trimming: 3 bases; J trimming: 5 bases; junction bases outside the gene matches: 9. The germline gives CDR1 MDHEN, CDR2 SYDVKM. This CDR3 contains 16 residues.

The V call is TRBV10-2, the J call TRBJ2-7; TRBD2 aligns across 9 bases. The V gene's germline CDR1 is WSHSY and CDR2 SAAADI. CDR3 length: 13 residues. V was clipped by 6 bases and J by 6 bases; unmatched bases: 6. The DNA for the CDR3 is TGCGCCAGCAGGGTAGCGGGAGCAGGCGAGCAGTACTTC. The encoded protein is CASRVAGAGEQYF.

The chain links TRBV7-9 to TRBJ2-7, with 7 bases that match TRBD1. CDR1 is SEHNR and CDR2 is FQNEAQ in the germline V gene (reference sequence). The length of the CDR3 is 14 residues. V lost 4 bases, J lost 3 bases, and 6 bases stayed unmatched. CDR3 in amino acids: CASSYRDRLYEQYF. The CDR3 coding sequence is TGTGCCAGCAGCTATCGGGACAGACTCTACGAGCAGTACTTC.

This sequence joins TRBV6-5 and TRBJ1-6; D not certain. Germline V lookup: CDR1 MNHEY, CDR2 SVGAGI. This CDR3 has 13 residues. V lost 0 bases to trimming and J lost 8 bases, with 5 bases between them. The CDR3 nucleotides read TGTGCCAGCAGTTACTCGGGCGATTCACCCCTCCACTTT. Translating it yields CASSYSGDSPLHF.

The rearrangement joins TRBV24-1 to TRBJ1-1, with a weak D call TRBD1 (5 bases). Germline CDR1 and CDR2: KGHDR and SFDVKD. V dropped 9 bases and J dropped 5 bases, with 15 bases sitting between them. The CDR3 has 13 residues. The chain's CDR3 is CATHGGGRTEAFF. The CDR3 DNA follows: TGTGCCACCCATGGCGGGGGTAGGACTGAAGCTTTCTTT.

The chain links TRBV18 to TRBJ2-3; a weak D match, TRBD1 (5 bases). The length of the CDR3 is 14 residues. V lost 2 bases to trimming and J lost 6 bases, with 12 bases between them. Germline V CDR1 and CDR2: KGHSH, LQKENI. The DNA of the CDR3 is TGTGCCAGCTCACCAGCCAGGGTTAAGGATACGCAGTATTTT. It specifies CASSPARVKDTQYF.

This clone was detected ten times or more. The gene calls are TRBV4-3 and TRBJ1-4; TRBD1 aligns across 11 bases. CDR1 is LGHNA and CDR2 is YSLEER in the germline V gene. J was trimmed by 1 base and V by 0 bases; bases with no gene match: 10. The CDR3 has 20 residues. The CDR3 DNA reads TGCGCCAGCAGCCAAGAACCTTCGGGACAGGGGGGTCTAACTAATGAAAAACTGTTTTTT. This codes for CASSQEPSGQGGLTNEKLFF.

As DNA, the CDR3 is TGCAGCGTTGACTGGTCGGAGAACTATGGCTACACCTTC. Its protein is CSVDWSENYGYTF. V and J are TRBV29-1 and TRBJ1-2; D is unclear. The germline V and J ends were trimmed by 3 bases and 2 bases, with 10 bases remaining between them. The CDR3 totals 13 residues. CDR1 and CDR2 (germline): SQVTM, ANQGSEA. Filled out from reference TRBV29-1 and TRBJ1-2, the complete variable domain reads SAVISQKPSRDICQRGTSLTIQCQVDSQVTMMFWYRQQPGQSLTLIATANQGSEATYESGFVIDKFPISRPNLTFSTLTVSNMSPEDSSIYLCSVDWSENYGYTFGSGTRLTVV.

This chain joins TRBV18 and TRBJ2-7; 10 bases align to TRBD2. Germline-derived CDR1 and CDR2 are KGHSH and LQKENI. This CDR3 has 16 residues. V lost 1 base, J lost 4 bases, and 7 bases stayed unmatched. CDR3 sequence: CASSPLTSGKRYEQYF. CDR3 DNA: TGTGCCAGCTCACCACTAACTAGCGGGAAACGGTACGAGCAGTACTTC.

The V gene is TRBV6-2 or TRBV6-3, the J gene TRBJ1-3, with 7 nucleotides matching TRBD1. J gave up 4 bases and V 2 bases, and 2 bases lay outside the gene matches. The CDR3 totals 14 residues. The germline V gene encodes CDR1 MNHEY and CDR2 SVGEGT. Written as DNA, the CDR3 is TGTGCCAGCAGTTACCGGGACAGAGGAAACACCATATATTTT. Translating gives CASSYRDRGNTIYF.

Notes on this clone: This same CDR3 is encoded by further DNA sequences in the sample. The rearrangement links TRBV29-1 to TRBJ1-2; 9 bases map to TRBD1. The germline V gene encodes CDR1 SQVTM and CDR2 ANQGSEA. This CDR3 comprises 13 residues. V gave up 4 bases and J gave up 8 bases; unmatched junction bases: 8. The CDR3 is CSVADRGGYGYTF. The CDR3 DNA sequence: TGCAGCGTTGCGGACAGGGGCGGGTACGGCTACACCTTC.

This rearrangement joins TRBV7-6 to TRBJ1-2, with a possible D match to TRBD1 (6 bases). This CDR3 comprises 15 residues. Looked up from germline, CDR1 is SGHVS and CDR2 is FNYEAQ. V lost 1 base, J lost 5 bases, and 14 bases lay in between. This CDR3 is CASSLETGTGYGYTF. DNA for the CDR3: TGTGCCAGCAGCTTAGAAACAGGGACGGGGTATGGCTACACCTTC.

The chain uses TRBV5-8 and TRBJ2-5, with 7 nucleotides matching TRBD1. There are 18 residues in the CDR3. CDR1 SGHTS and CDR2 YDEGEE come from the germline V gene. With 0 bases clipped from V and 5 bases from J, the junction kept 16 bases outside the gene matches. The DNA of the CDR3 is TGTGCCAGCAGCTTGGGACAGGGCTCTAGCCCCAGGGGGGAGACCCAGTACTTC. It translates to CASSLGQGSSPRGETQYF.

The chain carries TRBV10-3 and TRBJ1-1; D is ambiguous. Germline V gives CDR1 ENHRY, CDR2 SYGVKD. V was pared by 4 bases and J by 6 bases, with 9 bases between. This CDR3 comprises 12 residues. The CDR3 loop reads CAISGPRAEAFF. The CDR3 DNA sequence: TGTGCCATCAGTGGGCCGCGGGCTGAAGCTTTCTTT.

The chain employs TRBV6-1 and TRBJ1-5; D uncertain. From germline, CDR1 is MNHNS and CDR2 SASEGT. The CDR3 length is 15 residues. Trimming cost V 2 bases and J 5 bases, with 13 bases left between them. This chain's CDR3 is CASSELRTLYQPQHF. The CDR3 DNA is TGTGCCAGCAGTGAACTTCGGACTCTTTATCAGCCCCAGCATTTT.

CDR3: CASSHTEGQLMNTEAFF. The DNA of the CDR3 is TGTGCCAGCTCCCATACCGAGGGTCAATTAATGAACACTGAAGCTTTCTTT. The rearrangement joins TRBV18 to TRBJ1-1; no clear D gene. This CDR3 contains 17 residues. V lost 6 bases and J 0 bases, leaving 20 bases between the germline ends. Germline V gene sequence: CDR1 KGHSH, CDR2 LQKENI.

This sequence joins TRBV15 and TRBJ2-1; perhaps TRBD1 as D (6 bases). V was pared by 1 base and J by 8 bases, with 18 bases between. The V gene's germline CDR1 is LNHNV and CDR2 YYDKDF (reference sequence). The CDR3 has 16 amino acids. The CDR3 DNA reads as TGTGCCACCAGCAGAGGAACAGGGCTATCTGGCGATGAGCAGTTCTTC. It translates to CATSRGTGLSGDEQFF.